This TCR beta chain appears in the sequencing data of a study of blood T cell repertoires in COVID-19. Study-level background: Samples taken during acute and convalescent COVID-19 were collected in the United States, Italy and Spain. PBMCs, B-cell-depleted T cells, or T cells were the source of the cDNA or gDNA that made up the material.

In the source study's methods: Reference gene primer amplification gave nucleated cell count estimates. Profiling relied on immunoSEQ multiplex PCR, and the TCRdb table lists in-frame clones only, not all of them. V and J calls and clone size are given by that table; D and trimming were obtained from the DNA. The table lists roughly 110,000 clones, around nine tenths of them singletons. From germline, CDR1 is KGHDR and CDR2 SFDVKD. V was clipped by 12 bases and J by 2 bases, with 13 bases between them. The CDR3 has 13 residues. The TCR sequence derives from a woman between 25 and 40 years old with acute or convalescent COVID-19. The chain recombines TRBV24-1 with TRBJ1-5; no firm D call. The source material was peripheral blood. Here the CDR3 reads CAPRVRGNQPQHF. DNA for the CDR3: TGTGCCCCGCGGGTCAGAGGCAATCAGCCCCAGCATTTT.